This passage covers 12 T cell receptor beta chains from one sample sequenced in a study of blood T cells in healthy people across ages (dated by TCRdb to about 2015). The method behind the library was 5' RACE. Sequencer: Illumina HiSeq 2500. The second PCR ran for about 6 to 11 cycles and used a J-beta primer mix along with a sample-barcoded 5' primer. TCRdb reanalyzed the raw reads on its own, using fastp at Q25 for trimming and MiXCR for clone calling, and kept in-frame beta chains. Identical CDR3 proteins give one entry, which carries the most common genes and DNA. The sample table holds under 850,000 distinct CDR3 sequences, of which under 40% were seen once. Together, the top ten hold over 10% of the sample. Sequencing was performed on blood. These receptor sequences come from a man younger than 35 in good health.

The gene calls are TRBV18 and TRBJ2-5; tentatively, D is TRBD2 (5 bases). Per germline, CDR1 KGHSH and CDR2 LQKENI. This CDR3 contains 15 residues. The V end was cut by 1 base, the J end by 1 base, with 10 bases between. CDR3 nucleotide sequence: TGTGCCAGCTCACCACGCGGAGGCTCCCAAGAGACCCAGTACTTC. Its protein is CASSPRGGSQETQYF. The variable domain in full, completed from reference TRBV18 and TRBJ2-5, reads NAGVMQNPRHLVRRRGQEARLRCSPMKGHSHVYWYRQLPEEGLKFMVYLQKENIIDESGMPKERFSAEFPKEGPSILRIQQVVRGDSAAYFCASSPRGGSQETQYFGPGTRLLVL.

This chain connects TRBV29-1 to TRBJ2-1; possible D gene TRBD1, 6 bases. CDR1 and CDR2 from the germline V gene are SQVTM and ANQGSEA. This CDR3 comprises 17 residues. V lost 5 bases, J lost 0 bases, and 20 bases lay in between. The CDR3 sequence is CSVIVMGHSSSYNEQFF. CDR3 sequence (DNA): TGCAGCGTTATAGTCATGGGACACTCAAGCTCCTACAATGAGCAGTTCTTC.

V is TRBV4-3 and J is TRBJ1-6; tentatively, D is TRBD1 (5 bases). Per germline, CDR1 LGHNA and CDR2 YSLEER. Between the trimmed V and J ends, which lost 0 bases and 10 bases, there was a span of 16 bases. This CDR3 has 16 amino acids. This CDR3 reads CASSQERSGGGSPLHF. For the CDR3, the DNA is TGCGCCAGCAGCCAAGAACGGTCTGGGGGTGGCTCACCCCTCCACTTT.

This clonotype was picked up a small number of times. This chain uses TRBV20-1 with TRBJ2-7; D might be TRBD1 (5 bases). This CDR3 is built from 16 residues. V gave up 3 bases and J gave up 2 bases, with 20 bases separating them. Germline V lookup: CDR1 DFQATT, CDR2 SNEGSKA (reference sequence). Written as DNA, the CDR3 is TGCAGTGCTAGGAGGTTATTAGACAGACCCGCCTACGAGCAGTACTTC. Translated: CSARRLLDRPAYEQYF.

A few counts support this clonotype. This chain uses TRBV6-2 or TRBV6-3 with TRBJ2-7, with 7 bases identical to TRBD1. CDR3 length: 16 residues. J was trimmed by 7 bases and V by 4 bases; bases with no gene match: 16. Looked up from germline, CDR1 is MNHEY and CDR2 is SVGEGT. CDR3 sequence (DNA): TGTGCCAGCAGTTTGGGTATTGGGACAGCTCGAGGGGAGCAGTACTTC. It is translated as CASSLGIGTARGEQYF.

The chain uses TRBV28 and TRBJ2-5; D is unclear. Between the trimmed V and J ends, which lost 2 bases and 5 bases, there was a span of 9 bases. The germline CDR1 and CDR2 sequences are MDHEN and SYDVKM. The CDR3 has 13 residues. This CDR3 reads CASSLNVGETQYF. The CDR3 region has the DNA TGTGCCAGCAGTTTAAACGTGGGGGAGACCCAGTACTTC.

This clonotype was recorded at least ten times. V is TRBV5-1 and J is TRBJ2-3; D not certain. Germline V gene lookup returns CDR1 SGHRS and CDR2 YFSETQ. This CDR3 region has 12 residues. Trimming pared 5 bases from V and 0 bases from J, leaving 4 bases between. CDR3 bases: TGCGCCAGCAGAGTCAGCACAGATACGCAGTATTTT. Protein product: CASRVSTDTQYF.

This rearrangement joins TRBV10-3 to TRBJ2-1, with D hard to call. The CDR3 length is 13 residues. Looked up from germline, CDR1 is ENHRY and CDR2 is SYGVKD. V dropped 9 bases and J dropped 0 bases, with 9 bases sitting between them. DNA for the CDR3: TGTGCCATTACAGCGAACTCCTACAATGAGCAGTTCTTC. It codes for CAITANSYNEQFF.

This clonotype was recorded a few times. The rearrangement uses TRBV10-3 and TRBJ1-1, with D tentatively TRBD1 (5 bases). The CDR3 loop spans 14 amino acids. The ends were cut back, 2 bases at V and 0 bases at J, with 7 bases in the middle. Germline assignment: CDR1 ENHRY and CDR2 SYGVKD. The CDR3 reads CAISERQMNTEAFF. DNA for the CDR3: TGTGCCATCAGTGAGCGACAGATGAACACTGAAGCTTTCTTT.

This clonotype has a handful of counts. As DNA, the CDR3 is TGTGCCATCAGTGACAGGGGCGGCTCCTACAATGAGCAGTACTTC. It encodes CAISDRGGSYNEQYF. The rearrangement links TRBV10-3 to TRBJ2-1; TRBD1 is a possible D gene (6 bases). Matching the DNA end better, TRBJ2-7 makes the J call doubtful. Germline lookup yields CDR1 ENHRY and CDR2 SYGVKD. The CDR3 has 15 amino acids.

This clonotype has ten or more counts. This sequence joins TRBV12-3 or TRBV12-4 and TRBJ2-1; D not certain. Trimming left V 6 bases short and J 0 bases short, with 12 bases between. This CDR3 is 15 amino acids long. CDR3 sequence (DNA): TGTGCCAGCAGCCTCAGGTCCGTCTCCTACAATGAGCAGTTCTTC. It encodes CASSLRSVSYNEQFF.

As to this clonotype: A much larger clone lies a single base off, so this may be a read error. The V and J genes are TRBV4-3 and TRBJ2-1, with D perhaps assigned TRBD1 or TRBD2 (6 bases each). The CDR3 runs 17 residues. Germline CDR1 reads LGHNA; CDR2 reads YSLEER. CDR3 residues: CASSQDRGGTQYNEKFF. The CDR3 nucleotides read TGCGCCAGCAGCCAAGATCGGGGCGGGACACAGTACAATGAGAAGTTCTTC.